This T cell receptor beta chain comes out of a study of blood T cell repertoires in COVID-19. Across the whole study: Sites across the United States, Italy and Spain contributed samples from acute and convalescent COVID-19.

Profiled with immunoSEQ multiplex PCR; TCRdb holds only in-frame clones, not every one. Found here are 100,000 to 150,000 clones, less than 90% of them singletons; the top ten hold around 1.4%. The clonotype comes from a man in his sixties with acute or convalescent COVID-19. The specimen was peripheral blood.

The CDR3 reads CASSVGGENTGELFF. Written as DNA, the CDR3 is TGTGCCAGCAGCGTGGGAGGGGAGAACACCGGGGAGCTGTTTTTT. V is TRBV9 and J is TRBJ2-2; 7 nucleotides line up with TRBD2. The CDR3 sequence is 15 residues long. The germline V gene has CDR1 SGDLS and CDR2 YYNGEE. The J segment lost 1 base and the V segment lost 2 bases, leaving 2 bases of the junction unmatched.